This TCR beta chain stems from a study of T cell changes during pregnancy in multiple sclerosis (dated by TCRdb to between 2018 and 2021). At the level of the whole study: The study looked at changes in the T cell repertoire across pregnancy in women with multiple sclerosis.

The library was prepared using the immunoSEQ multiplex PCR assay. TCRdb mirrors the immuneACCESS table, restricted to in-frame sequences. Some clones are absent from its copies; in checked studies, under half trace to an unresolved V gene, and the reason for the others is unknown. For this sample there are 35,000 to 45,000 clones; 75% to 95% appear just once. Under 0.55% of the sample is taken by the ten largest. The cysteine opens and the phenylalanine closes a CDR3 of 14 amino acids. Only CDR3 DNA is held: 42 bases, read in frame from base 1. CDR1 and CDR2, per the germline V gene, are SGHRS and YFSETQ. The germline V and J ends show losses of 4 bases and 8 bases respectively, and no gene match explains 8 bases of the junction. Comment on this clone: Its binding antigen is unknown. The sample holds no much larger clone one base away, and base qualities are not on file.

The receptor chain draws on TRBV5-1 and TRBJ1-4, with TRBD1 identical over 7 junction bases. The TCR sequence derives from a female donor in good health, enrolled as a control in a pregnancy study. Sequencing used CD4+ T cells from peripheral blood mononuclear cells, obtained in the first trimester of pregnancy. For the CDR3, the sequence is CASSHRQGSEKLFF. The DNA is as follows: TGCGCCAGCAGCCATAGACAGGGTTCCGAAAAACTGTTTTTT.